These 12 T cell receptor beta chains were sequenced from one sample in a study of cytomegalovirus exposure and HLA in healthy donors. This PCR relied on a set of 60 Vbeta primers and 13 Jbeta primers. Only in-frame clones appear in the TCRdb table, and some are missing; sequencing was by immunoSEQ multiplex PCR. Among roughly 240,000 clones listed, over 75% were seen once. Sequenced sample: PBMCs. All receptors derive from a boy aged 5 to 17 in good health and CMV-seronegative.

The chain recombines TRBV9 with TRBJ2-3, with 7 bases that match TRBD1. V was clipped by 4 bases and J by 2 bases; unmatched bases: 16. The CDR3 consists of 18 residues. Germline V CDR1 and CDR2: SGDLS, YYNGEE. This chain's CDR3 is CASSSHPRGTANTDTQYF. CDR3 DNA: TGTGCCAGCAGCTCACATCCAAGGGGGACAGCCAACACAGATACGCAGTATTTT.

V gene TRBV27 combines with J gene TRBJ2-3; 8 bases are shared with TRBD2. The CDR3 runs 20 residues. Germline assignment: CDR1 MNHEY and CDR2 SMNVEV (reference sequence). The V gene end was trimmed by 4 bases and the J gene end by 0 bases; junction bases not matched to a gene: 18. DNA for the CDR3: TGTGCCAGCAGTTCCATAGGAGAAAGCGGGAGAGTCTTTAGCACAGATACGCAGTATTTT. Amino acid sequence: CASSSIGESGRVFSTDTQYF.

Worth noting for this clone: At one end the junction does not follow the germline gene, possibly because of a read error. This chain uses TRBV5-4 with TRBJ2-7; the match to TRBD2 covers 12 bases. Germline loops: CDR1 SGHNT, CDR2 YYREEE (reference sequence). The CDR3 has 14 residues. CDR3 protein: CASSVLAGGPNWDF. In DNA form, the CDR3 reads TGTGCCAGCAGCGTGCTAGCGGGAGGGCCCAACTGGGACTTC.

This sequence joins TRBV10-1 and TRBJ2-7; 9 positions match TRBD1. Germline assignment: CDR1 WNHNN and CDR2 SYGVQD (reference sequence). This CDR3 is 15 amino acids long. V trimming: 6 bases; J trimming: 5 bases; junction bases outside the gene matches: 11. In DNA, the CDR3 is TGCGCCAGCAGCGATGCCGGGACAGGGTCCCACGAGCAGTACTTC. Translating it yields CASSDAGTGSHEQYF.

The chain combines TRBV2 with TRBJ1-3; D ambiguous. This CDR3 is 12 amino acids long. Trimming pared 6 bases from V and 3 bases from J, leaving 6 bases between. Germline V lookup: CDR1 SNHLY, CDR2 FYNNEI. CDR3 protein: CASSQDGNTIYF. In nucleotides, the CDR3 is TGTGCCAGCAGCCAGGATGGAAACACCATATATTTT.

The rearrangement uses TRBV9 and TRBJ2-7; tentatively, D is TRBD2 (7 bases). Germline loops: CDR1 SGDLS, CDR2 YYNGEE. Trimming took off 3 bases at V and 2 bases at J, with 15 bases between the two ends. This CDR3 has 15 residues. The CDR3 loop is CASSDGVGGPYEQYF. CDR3 in DNA: TGTGCCAGCAGCGACGGCGTCGGGGGGCCCTACGAGCAGTACTTC.

The chain recombines TRBV27 with TRBJ2-7, with 7 nucleotides matching TRBD2. Germline assignment: CDR1 MNHEY and CDR2 SMNVEV (reference sequence). The CDR3 loop spans 16 amino acids. With V trimmed by 4 bases and J by 3 bases, 12 bases remained unmatched. DNA of the CDR3: TGTGCCAGCAGTTCCGCCCGGGGGGAGTATGGCTACGAGCAGTACTTC. It translates to CASSSARGEYGYEQYF.

The V and J genes are TRBV28 and TRBJ1-2; no definite D call. The CDR3 is 18 residues long. The V gene's germline CDR1 is MDHEN and CDR2 SYDVKM. V was clipped by 6 bases and J by 1 base, with 24 bases between them. The DNA for the CDR3 is TGTGCCAGCAGCGTAGGCGCTGTCTTAGCCTTCATTAACTATGGCTACACCTTC. It translates to CASSVGAVLAFINYGYTF.

The table lists this clone with a few counts. The V gene is TRBV6-1, the J gene TRBJ2-7, with 9 bases aligning to TRBD1. Trimming at V came to 6 bases and at J to 5 bases, leaving 8 bases not matched to a gene. The CDR3 loop spans 14 amino acids. Germline lookup yields CDR1 MNHNS and CDR2 SASEGT. CDR3 loop: CASSGTGPGNEQYF. The CDR3 DNA reads TGTGCCAGCAGCGGGACAGGGCCGGGGAACGAGCAGTACTTC.

Here the CDR3 DNA reads TGTGCCAGCAGTTTCGACAGGGGAGATACGCAGTATTTT. Its protein is CASSFDRGDTQYF. V is TRBV27 and J is TRBJ2-3, with 8 bases lining up with TRBD1. This CDR3 is built from 13 residues. Germline-derived CDR1 and CDR2 are MNHEY and SMNVEV (reference sequence). After removal of 3 bases from V and 5 bases from J, the junction contained 1 base not matched to a gene.

This clone was found a few times. CDR3 in amino acids: CASSQAGLAGVGTGELFF. CDR3 coding DNA: TGCGCCAGCAGCCAAGCGGGACTAGCGGGAGTCGGAACCGGGGAGCTGTTTTTT. The V call is TRBV4-1, the J call TRBJ2-2, with 14 bases that match TRBD2. Germline V gene data show CDR1 as MGHRA and CDR2 as YSYEKL. CDR3 length: 18 amino acids. V shed 1 base and J 5 bases; nucleotides not matched to a gene: 6.

The rearrangement uses TRBV7-2 and TRBJ1-1; weak D call: TRBD1 (5 bases). Trimming cost V 2 bases and J 1 base, with 8 bases left between them. The CDR3 contains 14 residues. Germline V gene data show CDR1 as SGHTA and CDR2 as FQGNSA. The CDR3: CASSLIGENTEAFF. The DNA of the CDR3 is TGTGCCAGCAGCTTAATAGGGGAGAACACTGAAGCTTTCTTT. Based on the CDR3 plus reference TRBV7-2 and TRBJ1-1, the full variable domain is GAGVSQSPSNKVTEKGKDVELRCDPISGHTALYWYRQSLGQGLEFLIYFQGNSAPDKSGLPSDRFSAERTGGSVSTLTIQRTQQEDSAVYLCASSLIGENTEAFFGQGTRLTVV.